This T cell receptor beta chain was obtained from a study of cytotoxic CD8 clonotypes in ibrutinib-treated CLL. Study results and caveats: A difference in sampling times existed between sustained-remission and progressing patients.

J was trimmed by 2 bases and V by 5 bases; bases with no gene match: 4. The CDR3 sequence is 15 residues long. In germline, CDR1 is SNHLY, CDR2 FYNNEI. For this clone: Its cognate antigen is unknown.

With sequencing, the targeted depth ranged from 1 in 200,000 to 1 in 1 million T cells. TCRdb keeps only in-frame clones here, not all; method: immunoSEQ multiplex PCR. The table lists 250,000 to 350,000 clones, 65% to 85% of them singletons. The source of this sequence is a human donor with chronic lymphocytic leukemia. The input for sequencing was PBMCs, taken at disease progression, from a patient treated with ibrutinib. The chain couples TRBV2 to TRBJ2-1, with TRBD2 identical over 9 bases. CDR3 sequence: CASSLAGATYNEQFF. The CDR3 nucleotides read TGTGCCAGCAGTTTAGCGGGAGCGACCTACAATGAGCAGTTCTTC.